This TCR beta chain was recovered during a study of blood T cell repertoires in COVID-19 (TCRdb year 2020). At the level of the whole study: Samples covering the acute and convalescent phases of COVID-19 were provided by collaborators in the United States, Italy and Spain. The prospective study material was composed of cDNA or gDNA derived from T cells, B-cell-depleted T cells, or PBMCs. Subjects who had been exposed to COVID-19, were actively infected with it, or had recovered from it provided the deeply sampled blood TCRbeta repertoires that made up the dataset. A freely available public database, intended as a resource for researchers studying the immune response to SARS-CoV-2, is where the repertoires were released. The samples were drawn from the first 160 participants of the ongoing ImmuneRACE study and from 1,254 subjects provided by 6 global collaborators. Sample metadata almost always included a de-identified subject ID, COVID-19 status, age in years and sex. Where HLA class I and class II types were available, the types were taken from metadata supplied by the sample provider, not from assay-based typing. Points the paper makes about the study in general: The quantity of clinical and demographic metadata differed by source and by participant and was supplied without curation.

For this clone: What antigen it recognizes has not been identified. Base qualities were left out, and no much larger clone turns up one base away.

The collaborating institutions used their own protocols to collect whole blood in K2EDTA tubes. For TCRbeta analysis, collaborator samples were shipped as frozen whole blood, as isolated PBMCs, or as DNA extracted from either sample type. Taken from cysteine to phenylalanine, the CDR3 has 15 residues. Just CDR3 DNA is preserved here, 45 bases in frame from base 1. At the junction V is shortened by 4 bases and J by 1 base; bases outside the gene matches: 5. The germline V gene encodes CDR1 MDHEN and CDR2 SYDVKM. The immunoSEQ Assay, a bias-controlled multiplex PCR, was used to amplify TCRbeta CDR3 regions from genomic DNA. Regarding the original processing steps: The number of nucleated cells in each sample was estimated by amplification of reference gene primers within the assay. To quantify the absolute abundance of each unique TCRbeta CDR3 rearrangement, sequence reads were collapsed and filtered. For each sample, productive Simpson clonality was calculated as the square root of Simpson's diversity index over productive rearrangements. TCRdb carries this immuneACCESS record with in-frame sequences only. Its versions omit some clonotypes, under half of them owing to an unresolved V gene in the studies checked, with the rest unexplained. The V and J calls and clone size are taken from that table; D and trimming were inferred from the DNA. This sample holds 150,000 or so clones; approximately 91% were observed only once. About 2.4% of the sample is in the top ten clones.

The receptor comes from an older woman with acute or convalescent COVID-19. The chain joins TRBV28 to TRBJ1-1; a stretch of 8 junction bases matches TRBD1. What was sequenced was peripheral blood. The CDR3 in this case is CASSYPGTGNTEAFF. The nucleotides read TGTGCCAGCAGTTATCCGGGGACAGGGAACACTGAAGCTTTCTTT.